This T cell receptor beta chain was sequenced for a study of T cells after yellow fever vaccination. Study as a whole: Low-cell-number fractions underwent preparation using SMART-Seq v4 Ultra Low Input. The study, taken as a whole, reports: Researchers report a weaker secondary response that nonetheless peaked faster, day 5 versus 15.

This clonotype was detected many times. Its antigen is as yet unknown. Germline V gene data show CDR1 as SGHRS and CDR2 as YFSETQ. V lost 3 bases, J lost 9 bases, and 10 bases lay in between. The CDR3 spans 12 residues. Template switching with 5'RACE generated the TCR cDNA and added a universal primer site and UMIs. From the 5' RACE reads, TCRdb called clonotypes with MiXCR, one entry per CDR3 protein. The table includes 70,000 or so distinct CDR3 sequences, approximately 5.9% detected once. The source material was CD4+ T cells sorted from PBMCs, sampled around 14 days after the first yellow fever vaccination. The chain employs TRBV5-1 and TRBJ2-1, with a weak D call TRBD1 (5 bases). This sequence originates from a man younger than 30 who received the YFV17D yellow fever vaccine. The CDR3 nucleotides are TGCGCCAGCAGCTCGGACACGACTGAGCAGTTCTTC. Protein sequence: CASSSDTTEQFF.